The 25 T cell receptor beta chains presented below share a single source sample, sequenced in a study of shared clonotypes between healthy human individuals. CD45RO-negative CD8 cells positively selected for CCR7 made up the naive population, which excluded terminally differentiated effector memory CD45RA+ cells. Sequencing used immunoSEQ multiplex PCR; TCRdb keeps in-frame clones, though not all of them. This sample has approximately 1.9 million clones, with just under 95% found just once. The material sequenced was naive CD8+ T cells from PBMCs. These receptors all stem from a man between 18 and 35 years old in good health. Some clones in this sample may be carry-over from other donors' samples.

Note on this clone: At the DNA level, this CDR3 is encoded by other sequences in the same sample as well. The CDR3 protein is CASSSPGGWYEQYF. CDR3 nucleotide sequence: TGTGCCAGCAGCTCTCCTGGCGGATGGTACGAGCAGTACTTC. The chain carries TRBV28 and TRBJ2-7, with no clear D. CDR1 MDHEN and CDR2 SYDVKM come from the germline V gene. The CDR3 has 14 amino acids. V lost 6 bases to trimming and J lost 4 bases, with 16 bases between them. The complete variable domain, with remaining parts taken from reference TRBV28 and TRBJ2-7, reads DVKVTQSSRYLVKRTGEKVFLECVQDMDHENMFWYRQDPGLGLRLIYFSYDVKMKEKGDIPEGYSVSREKKERFSLILESASTNQTSMYLCASSSPGGWYEQYFGPGTRLTVT.

The chain has TRBV4-2 and TRBJ2-1; 10 nucleotides match TRBD2. After removal of 0 bases from V and 3 bases from J, the junction contained 2 bases not matched to a gene. Germline V gene data show CDR1 as LGHNA and CDR2 as YNFKEQ. This CDR3 comprises 16 residues. CDR3 amino acids: CASSQEVAGGYNEQFF. The CDR3 nucleotides read TGTGCCAGCAGCCAAGAGGTAGCGGGGGGCTACAATGAGCAGTTCTTC.

The V gene is TRBV4-1, the J gene TRBJ2-1; 7 bases map to TRBD2. The CDR3 runs to 13 residues. CDR1 MGHRA and CDR2 YSYEKL come from the germline V gene. Trimming removed 4 bases from V and 10 bases from J; junction bases left unmatched: 7. CDR3 amino acids: CASSRLTGGEQFF. The CDR3 coding sequence is TGCGCCAGCAGCCGGTTAACGGGAGGAGAGCAGTTCTTC.

V is TRBV7-8 and J is TRBJ2-7, with 12 bases aligning to TRBD2. The CDR3 is 16 amino acids. The trim removed 5 bases at V and 7 bases at J, leaving 12 bases unmatched. Germline lookup yields CDR1 SGHVS and CDR2 FQNEAQ. The CDR3 DNA reads as TGTGCCAGCAGCCCCCGACTAGCGGGAGCTATTAAGGAGCAGTACTTC. Residues: CASSPRLAGAIKEQYF.

The rearrangement joins TRBV9 to TRBJ1-2, with D possibly being TRBD1 (6 bases). Looked up from germline, CDR1 is SGDLS and CDR2 is YYNGEE. The CDR3 contains 14 residues. Trimming removed 2 bases from V and 4 bases from J, with 12 bases in between. The DNA of the CDR3 is TGTGCCAGCAGCGTTACACAGGGAGGCTATGGCTACACCTTC. Protein product: CASSVTQGGYGYTF.

CDR3 bases: TGTGCCAGCTCAAACCGGGACAGGGACTACGAGCAGTACTTC. Its protein is CASSNRDRDYEQYF. The chain couples TRBV18 to TRBJ2-7; 9 positions agree with TRBD1. The V and J ends lost 5 bases and 3 bases, in that order; junction bases with no gene match: 5. This CDR3 spans 14 amino acids. In germline, CDR1 is KGHSH, CDR2 LQKENI.

The V call is TRBV5-6, the J call TRBJ2-5; the match to TRBD2 covers 10 bases. Germline assignment: CDR1 SGHDT and CDR2 YYEEEE. The length of the CDR3 is 15 residues. The V and J ends lost 4 bases and 8 bases, in that order; junction bases with no gene match: 11. This chain's CDR3 is CASSLSGLARLTQYF. CDR3 DNA: TGTGCCAGCAGCCTGTCGGGACTAGCGCGACTAACCCAGTACTTC.

This rearrangement joins TRBV27 to TRBJ1-3; D gene uncertain. This CDR3 contains 15 residues. Germline assignment: CDR1 MNHEY and CDR2 SMNVEV (reference sequence). Deletions cut 0 bases from V and 2 bases from J, with 8 bases between. The CDR3 region has the DNA TGTGCCAGCAGTTTATCGATGGCAGCTGGAAACACCATATATTTT. Amino acids: CASSLSMAAGNTIYF.

The chain uses TRBV25-1 and TRBJ1-1; tentatively, D is TRBD1 (5 bases). V was pared by 9 bases and J by 1 base, with 12 bases between. Germline V gene lookup returns CDR1 MGHDK and CDR2 SYGVNS. CDR3 length: 13 residues. The CDR3 bases are TGTGCCAGAACGGGGGGGTGGAACACTGAAGCTTTCTTT. Its translation is CARTGGWNTEAFF.

Comment on this clone: The identical CDR3 is also encoded by other nucleotide sequences in the sample. The chain uses TRBV28 and TRBJ2-5; a weak D match, TRBD2 (5 bases). V was clipped by 3 bases and J by 1 base, with 9 bases between them. The CDR3 spans 14 residues. The germline CDR1 and CDR2 sequences are MDHEN and SYDVKM. CDR3 amino acids: CASSFASGQETQYF. The CDR3 DNA reads TGTGCCAGCAGTTTCGCCAGCGGCCAAGAGACCCAGTACTTC.

V and J are TRBV29-1 and TRBJ2-3; perhaps TRBD2 as D (5 bases). From germline, CDR1 is SQVTM and CDR2 ANQGSEA. The CDR3 runs 13 residues. The V end was cut by 5 bases, the J end by 2 bases, with 11 bases between. CDR3 DNA sequence: TGCAGCGTTAGCGAGCGGAACACAGATACGCAGTATTTT. Protein product: CSVSERNTDTQYF.

This clone was observed once. The V gene is TRBV7-6, the J gene TRBJ2-3; 10 positions match TRBD2. The length of the CDR3 is 18 residues. With V trimmed by 4 bases and J by 0 bases, 10 bases remained unmatched. Germline V gene lookup returns CDR1 SGHVS and CDR2 FNYEAQ. DNA of the CDR3: TGTGCCAGCAGCTATCCCCCTAAAGCGGGAGGGAGCACAGATACGCAGTATTTT. This translates into CASSYPPKAGGSTDTQYF.

The chain couples TRBV4-3 to TRBJ1-2, with a possible D match to TRBD1 (6 bases). V was pared by 3 bases and J by 8 bases, with 16 bases between. Per germline, CDR1 LGHNA and CDR2 YSLEER. This CDR3 has 14 amino acids. The CDR3 DNA is TGCGCCAGCAGCCATGACAGGACCCTCCTAGGCTACACCTTC. The encoded protein is CASSHDRTLLGYTF.

The V and J genes are TRBV7-9 and TRBJ2-7; D unresolved. Germline CDR1 SEHNR, CDR2 FQNEAQ (reference sequence). The CDR3 is made up of 16 amino acids. V lost 3 bases, J lost 0 bases, and 15 bases lay in between. CDR3 DNA: TGTGCCAGCAGCTTGGGTCCTTCGTCGGACTCCTACGAGCAGTACTTC. Protein sequence: CASSLGPSSDSYEQYF.

V and J are TRBV7-2 and TRBJ2-5; 7 bases map to TRBD1. The CDR3 runs 14 residues. Trimming took 4 bases from V and 3 from J; bases not matched to a gene: 5. Germline V gene lookup returns CDR1 SGHTA and CDR2 FQGNSA. The CDR3 region has the DNA TGTGCCAGCAGCTCACAGGGGTTTAAAGAGACCCAGTACTTC. Translating gives CASSSQGFKETQYF.

The V gene is TRBV10-2, the J gene TRBJ2-2; D gene uncertain. Germline CDR1 reads WSHSY; CDR2 reads SAAADI. This CDR3 is 16 amino acids long. The ends were cut back, 7 bases at V and 6 bases at J, with 21 bases in the middle. CDR3 DNA: TGCGCCAGCAATTCCGAGCAACAGCTTTACGCCGGGGAGCTGTTTTTT. It codes for CASNSEQQLYAGELFF.

This chain uses TRBV29-1 with TRBJ1-2; D not certain. Trimming removed 4 bases at V and 4 bases at J, with 13 bases between. Germline CDR1 reads SQVTM; CDR2 reads ANQGSEA. This CDR3 has 13 residues. The CDR3 sequence: CSVVGGPFYGYTF. CDR3 in DNA: TGCAGCGTTGTCGGAGGACCCTTCTATGGCTACACCTTC.

The V call is TRBV10-2, the J call TRBJ2-3; 11 bases are a match to TRBD2. The germline V gene encodes CDR1 WSHSY and CDR2 SAAADI. V lost 8 bases, J lost 6 bases, and 10 bases stayed unmatched. The CDR3 extends over 15 amino acids. The DNA for the CDR3 is TGCGCCAGCTCCTCGGGTAGCGGGAGGGCTGATACGCAGTATTTT. Translation: CASSSGSGRADTQYF.

The chain uses TRBV5-1 and TRBJ2-4, with 11 bases lining up with TRBD2. This CDR3 is built from 20 residues. The germline V gene encodes CDR1 SGHRS and CDR2 YFSETQ. V was pared by 6 bases and J by 3 bases, with 20 bases of the junction left unmatched. This CDR3 reads CASKNSGQVAGGIFKNIQYF. DNA for the CDR3: TGCGCCAGCAAAAACTCGGGACAGGTAGCGGGAGGGATCTTCAAAAACATTCAGTACTTC.

The chain employs TRBV19 and TRBJ1-5, with D unresolved. Per germline, CDR1 LNHDA and CDR2 SQIVND (reference sequence). Trimming shortened V by 3 bases and J by 6 bases, and 18 bases separated the two germline ends. This CDR3 spans 16 amino acids. This CDR3 reads CASSIKGRESPQPQHF. Here the CDR3 DNA reads TGTGCCAGTAGTATCAAGGGCAGAGAGAGCCCTCAGCCCCAGCATTTT.

The chain recombines TRBV5-4 with TRBJ2-7; the match to TRBD2 covers 12 bases. After removal of 4 bases from V and 7 bases from J, the junction contained 9 bases not matched to a gene. The CDR3 spans 15 residues. The germline V gene has CDR1 SGHNT and CDR2 YYREEE (reference sequence). For the CDR3, the DNA is TGTGCCAGCAGCCTTCTAGCGGGAGGGCCGGGAGAGCAGTACTTC. It is translated as CASSLLAGGPGEQYF.

This clone was seen just once. The genes are TRBV9 and TRBJ1-1; 7 bases map to TRBD1. The CDR3 totals 17 residues. Germline CDR1 SGDLS, CDR2 YYNGEE. The V and J ends lost 4 bases and 1 base, in that order; junction bases with no gene match: 13. CDR3 bases: TGTGCCAGCAGCAAAGGGGGACAGACTCCAAGGAACACTGAAGCTTTCTTT. The encoded protein is CASSKGGQTPRNTEAFF.

This clone has more than one count but fewer than ten. Other nucleotide sequences in the sample specify the same CDR3. The chain couples TRBV10-3 to TRBJ1-1; no clear D. The V and J ends lost 3 bases and 0 bases respectively, with 5 bases between them. Germline V gene data show CDR1 as ENHRY and CDR2 as SYGVKD. This CDR3 spans 13 amino acids. CDR3 amino acids: CAISEGLNTEAFF. The CDR3 nucleotides read TGTGCCATCAGTGAAGGGTTGAACACTGAAGCTTTCTTT.

The CDR3 loop reads CARLPYRGSGSSYEQYF. The CDR3, as DNA: TGTGCCAGACTCCCATACCGAGGTAGCGGGTCCTCCTACGAGCAGTACTTC. The V and J genes are TRBV28 and TRBJ2-7, with TRBD2 identical over 7 bases. Germline CDR1 MDHEN, CDR2 SYDVKM. The CDR3 loop spans 17 amino acids. The ends lost 9 bases at V and 0 bases at J; junction bases unmatched: 17.

On this clone itself: Other DNA sequences of this sample code for an identical CDR3. The J gene is TRBJ2-7, the V gene TRBV27; a possible D gene is TRBD1 (6 bases). This CDR3 has 14 amino acids. The germline gives CDR1 MNHEY, CDR2 SMNVEV (reference sequence). V lost 3 bases and J lost 2, with 11 bases in between. DNA for the CDR3: TGTGCCAGCAGTTTGTCGGACAGTACCTACGAGCAGTACTTC. It specifies CASSLSDSTYEQYF.